The 21 T cell receptor beta chains below come from one sample, sequenced in a study of T-cell reconstitution after alpha-beta-depleted transplantation in children. Unique molecular identifiers were built into the TCRbeta library. TCRdb re-called the PCR reads with MiXCR, one entry per CDR3 protein. Of roughly 500,000 distinct CDR3 sequences detected, roughly 33% appear once; the ten largest clones hold 2% to 2.5%. The sequences come from PBMCs from the stem cell graft donor, collected from the stem cell graft. These receptors originate from a human donor who donated a stem cell graft to a child with aplastic anemia.

This clonotype turned up a few times. The V gene is TRBV20-1, the J gene TRBJ2-7, with D possibly TRBD1 on 5 matching bases. Per germline, CDR1 DFQATT and CDR2 SNEGSKA (reference sequence). V was trimmed by 5 bases and J by 2 bases, leaving 28 bases between them. The CDR3 sequence is 18 residues long. The CDR3 loop is CSADAYRGMGNVAYEQYF. The CDR3 nucleotides are TGCAGTGCTGACGCTTATAGGGGAATGGGGAATGTAGCCTACGAGCAGTACTTC.

The chain links TRBV18 to TRBJ2-1; D is undetermined. CDR3 length: 15 residues. Per the germline V gene, CDR1 is KGHSH and CDR2 is LQKENI. The V and J ends lost 1 base and 4 bases respectively, with 11 bases between them. In DNA form, the CDR3 reads TGTGCCAGCTCACCACTAGAAAGGCATTACAATGAGCAGTTCTTC. Encoded protein: CASSPLERHYNEQFF.

The CDR3 nucleotides read TGTGCCAGCAGCAAGGGACTAGCGGGCTACGAGCAGTACTTC. Protein sequence: CASSKGLAGYEQYF. This sequence joins TRBV28 and TRBJ2-7, with TRBD2 matching 12 bases. V lost 6 bases to trimming and J lost 3 bases; unmatched junction nucleotides: 3. The germline gives CDR1 MDHEN, CDR2 SYDVKM. This CDR3 is built from 14 residues.

This clonotype was found a few times. The rearrangement links TRBV6-2 or TRBV6-3 to TRBJ1-1, with no clear D. The CDR3 contains 13 residues. The ends were cut back, 3 bases at V and 4 bases at J, with 9 bases in the middle. The germline V gene encodes CDR1 MNHEY and CDR2 SVGEGT. CDR3 nucleotides: TGTGCCAGCAGTTATCTGGTGGGCACTGAAGCTTTCTTT. Its protein is CASSYLVGTEAFF.

The chain carries TRBV7-7 and TRBJ2-3; D may be TRBD1 (7 bases). CDR1 is SSHAT, CDR2 FNYEAQ, per germline (reference sequence). The CDR3 has 15 amino acids. With 5 bases removed from V and 2 bases from J, the gap between germline ends came to 14 bases. The CDR3 DNA reads as TGTGCCAGCAGCGCGGGGACAGTCCCCACAGATACGCAGTATTTT. Translation: CASSAGTVPTDTQYF.

There are a few counts of this clonotype. DNA for the CDR3: TGTGCCAGCAGCGTAGGGCGGGAGTTCGACGAGCAGTACTTC. This encodes CASSVGREFDEQYF. The chain links TRBV9 to TRBJ2-7, with 7 bases identical to TRBD2. The CDR3 covers 14 residues. CDR1 and CDR2 from the germline V gene are SGDLS and YYNGEE. The trim removed 0 bases at V and 5 bases at J, leaving 5 bases unmatched.

V and J are TRBV7-2 and TRBJ2-1; D gene ambiguous. With 3 bases removed from V and 10 bases from J, the gap between germline ends came to 10 bases. The CDR3 length is 12 residues. The germline V gene has CDR1 SGHTA and CDR2 FQGNSA. The DNA for the CDR3 is TGTGCCAGCAGCTTGCTAGTCCGGGAGCAGTTCTTC. Translating gives CASSLLVREQFF.

This clonotype was seen more than once but under ten times. This chain joins TRBV20-1 and TRBJ2-5, with D possibly being TRBD1 (5 bases). The CDR3 consists of 15 residues. The germline V and J ends were trimmed by 0 bases and 5 bases, with 16 bases remaining between them. The germline V gene encodes CDR1 DFQATT and CDR2 SNEGSKA (reference sequence). The CDR3 here is CSARDAGKGLETQYF. In DNA form, the CDR3 reads TGCAGTGCTAGAGACGCAGGGAAGGGCTTGGAGACCCAGTACTTC.

The chain couples TRBV27 to TRBJ2-1; 10 positions agree with TRBD1. After removal of 1 base from V and 9 bases from J, the junction contained 9 bases not matched to a gene. CDR3 length: 16 amino acids. The germline V gene encodes CDR1 MNHEY and CDR2 SMNVEV (reference sequence). CDR3 protein: CASSLFGTGVIIEQFF. CDR3 nucleotide sequence: TGTGCCAGCAGTTTATTTGGGACAGGGGTCATTATTGAGCAGTTCTTC.

This clonotype was recorded a few times. The genes are TRBV5-1 and TRBJ2-1; 8 bases fit TRBD2. With V trimmed by 4 bases and J by 7 bases, 13 bases remained unmatched. The CDR3 covers 16 residues. Germline V gene data show CDR1 as SGHRS and CDR2 as YFSETQ. In DNA form, the CDR3 reads TGCGCCAGCAGCCAGGCACTAGCGGAGGGGGGTAATGAGCAGTTCTTC. This translates into CASSQALAEGGNEQFF.

This clonotype has a single count. V gene TRBV9 combines with J gene TRBJ2-2; D is uncertain. CDR1 and CDR2 (germline): SGDLS, YYNGEE. The CDR3 extends over 14 amino acids. Trimming took off 4 bases at V and 6 bases at J, with 13 bases between the two ends. The CDR3 loop reads CASSIGLTPGELFF. CDR3 DNA sequence: TGTGCCAGCAGCATAGGGCTCACCCCCGGGGAGCTGTTTTTT.

This chain connects TRBV20-1 to TRBJ2-5; TRBD2 matches at 12 bases. CDR1 and CDR2 from the germline V gene are DFQATT and SNEGSKA (reference sequence). CDR3 size: 15 residues. V shed 1 base and J 0 bases; nucleotides not matched to a gene: 0. The CDR3 loop is CSARGLAGDQETQYF. The CDR3 region has the DNA TGCAGTGCTAGAGGACTAGCGGGAGACCAAGAGACCCAGTACTTC.

This clonotype was detected ten times or more. V and J are TRBV9 and TRBJ2-7; D could derive from TRBD1 or TRBD2 (5 bases each). The ends were cut back, 0 bases at V and 7 bases at J, with 14 bases in the middle. The V gene's germline CDR1 is SGDLS and CDR2 YYNGEE. The length of the CDR3 is 14 residues. Here the CDR3 reads CASSVGTVGEEQYF. The DNA of the CDR3 is TGTGCCAGCAGCGTAGGGACGGTGGGGGAGGAGCAGTACTTC.

The chain recombines TRBV19 with TRBJ2-1, with 10 nucleotides matching TRBD2. There are 13 residues in the CDR3. Germline-derived CDR1 and CDR2 are LNHDA and SQIVND (reference sequence). Germline trimming cut 10 bases from V and 9 bases from J; bases unmatched to any gene: 9. The CDR3 loop is CATNLAGGTEQFF. The CDR3 region has the DNA TGTGCCACTAACTTAGCGGGAGGTACTGAGCAGTTCTTC.

J is TRBJ1-5 and V is TRBV12-3 or TRBV12-4; D is uncertain. The CDR3 is made up of 14 amino acids. The V and J ends lost 3 bases and 4 bases respectively, with 10 bases between them. The CDR3 loop reads CASSFAGTNQPQHF. The CDR3 DNA sequence: TGTGCCAGCAGTTTTGCGGGTACAAATCAGCCCCAGCATTTT.

This clonotype occurred once. This rearrangement joins TRBV28 to TRBJ2-1, with TRBD2 matching over 10 bases. CDR1 and CDR2 from the germline V gene are MDHEN and SYDVKM. V was clipped by 1 base and J by 8 bases; unmatched bases: 8. The CDR3 length is 16 residues. The CDR3 here is CASSLFRTSGNHEQFF. For the CDR3, the DNA is TGTGCCAGCAGTTTATTCAGGACTAGCGGCAATCATGAGCAGTTCTTC.

V is TRBV3-1 and J is TRBJ2-1, with 12 positions matching TRBD2. The CDR3 sequence is 18 residues long. The germline V gene encodes CDR1 LGHDT and CDR2 YNNKEL (reference sequence). Trimming took 4 bases from V and 5 from J; bases not matched to a gene: 12. CDR3 nucleotides: TGTGCCAGCAGCCGCGGCGTACTAGCGGGAGGAGGTGACAATGAGCAGTTCTTC. It codes for CASSRGVLAGGGDNEQFF.

The chain is built from TRBV12-3 or TRBV12-4 and TRBJ2-7; possibly TRBD1 for D (6 bases). CDR3 length: 14 amino acids. V shed 1 base and J shed 7 bases, with 14 bases lying between them. DNA for the CDR3: TGTGCCAGCAGTTTAGGGACAGCAGTACATGAGCAGTACGTC. Translated, it gives CASSLGTAVHEQYV.

There are a few counts of this clonotype. CDR3: CAWSVVMNTIYF. The CDR3 bases are TGTGCCTGGAGTGTAGTAATGAACACCATATATTTT. The chain is built from TRBV30 and TRBJ1-3, with D unresolved. Trimming stripped 0 bases from V and 7 bases from J, with 7 bases between. Per the germline V gene, CDR1 is GTSNPN and CDR2 is SVGIG (reference sequence). The CDR3 sequence is 12 residues long.

This chain joins TRBV4-3 and TRBJ1-1; D uncertain. The V end was cut by 0 bases, the J end by 5 bases, with 13 bases between. This CDR3 has 15 residues. Germline CDR1 is LGHNA and CDR2 is YSLEER. CDR3 amino acids: CASSQETFPSTEAFF. The CDR3 DNA sequence: TGCGCCAGCAGCCAAGAAACATTTCCGAGTACTGAAGCTTTCTTT.

V is TRBV6-2 or TRBV6-3 and J is TRBJ2-1, with 10 bases lining up with TRBD1. The germline V gene has CDR1 MNHEY and CDR2 SVGEGT. The CDR3 runs to 21 residues. With V trimmed by 5 bases and J by 3 bases, 22 bases remained unmatched. CDR3 residues: CASSLIVRDRGTERYYNEQFF. CDR3 nucleotide sequence: TGTGCCAGCAGTCTCATCGTACGGGACAGGGGAACCGAAAGATACTACAATGAGCAGTTCTTC.